This TCR beta chain was recorded in a study of T cell responses to AZD1222 COVID-19 vaccine. On the study more broadly: Pooling covered second doses at about 4 or about 12 weeks. Study-level results: Unmutated regions of variants are reportedly targeted by nearly half of spike-specific TCRs. Distributed over spike, vaccine-associated CD4 TCRs predominated at 160-218 and 743-854. Donors were chiefly white British, with a greater number of females, and clonal diversity was perhaps underestimated.

Points on this clone: What it recognizes is unknown.

Method: immunoSEQ multiplex PCR; TCRdb's copy keeps in-frame clones and lacks some. Seen here are about 110,000 clones, about 90% observed once, and the top ten hold 7.5%. The origin of this receptor is an adult in good health. The material sequenced was peripheral blood, taken on day 0 of AZD1222 vaccination.

The CDR3 nucleotides read TGTGCCAGCAGTGAAGGGACCCTTTGGACCACTGAAGCTTTCTTT. Translated, it gives CASSEGTLWTTEAFF. This chain joins TRBV6-1 and TRBJ1-1; unclear D gene. Per the germline V gene, CDR1 is MNHNS and CDR2 is SASEGT. The CDR3 extends over 15 amino acids. Trimming stripped 1 base from V and 4 bases from J, with 13 bases between.